Sequencing of this TCR beta chain was carried out in a study of cytomegalovirus exposure and HLA in healthy donors. Study-wide findings and caveats: Investigators reported 164 TCR beta chains as tied to cytomegalovirus. Most observed TCR sequences were rare, whereas some public TCRs were detected in many donors. The productive fraction for most TCR beta V segments was about 87% or about 30% in an earlier analysis. A few chains tied to CMV proved CMV antigen-specific in vitro.

In germline, CDR1 is MGHRA, CDR2 YSYEKL. V was clipped by 3 bases and J by 7 bases, with 22 bases between them. CDR3 size: 17 residues. Use of 60 Vbeta and 13 Jbeta primers characterized the PCR. The data were produced by immunoSEQ multiplex PCR, yet TCRdb's version contains in-frame clones alone and is incomplete. The sample holds around 200,000 clones; under 85% are singletons and the top ten take 10% to 13%. For this clone: Its specificity is not known.

Sequences were obtained from PBMCs. This chain uses TRBV4-1 with TRBJ1-5; D is unclear. This receptor was obtained from a woman in her fifties or sixties in good health and CMV-seropositive. The CDR3 here is CASSQALSWRAIQPQHF. The CDR3 nucleotides are TGCGCCAGCAGCCAGGCCCTCTCTTGGAGGGCGATCCAGCCCCAGCATTTT.